This passage covers 3 T cell receptor beta chains from one sample sequenced in a study of T cells expressing NK-cell markers (dated by TCRdb to 2019 to 2021). Library prep was done by 5' RACE. Data came from an Illumina HiSeq 2000. TCRdb reprocessed the public reads and reports one entry per CDR3 protein sequence, without DNA. This sample's table carries 350,000 to 450,000 distinct CDR3 sequences. The leading ten clones occupy around 4.9% of the sample. Sequenced material: blood T cells: a sorted CD56 or NKG2C T cell subset, CD4+ or CD8+ T cells, or bulk PBMC T cells (not recorded which). These receptors were taken from a man aged 18 to 69 in good health.

The chain employs TRBV15 and TRBJ2-3. This CDR3 has 14 amino acids. CDR1 and CDR2 (germline): LNHNV, YYDKDF (reference sequence). CDR3 residues: CATSRDQAADTQYF.

This sequence joins TRBV9 and TRBJ1-6; the TCRdb D gene call, TRBD1, has no DNA to confirm it. CDR3 length: 15 residues. Germline CDR1 reads SGDLS; CDR2 reads YYNGEE. This CDR3 reads CASSGDSTHNSPLHF.

The chain couples TRBV7-9 to TRBJ2-5. The germline V gene encodes CDR1 SEHNR and CDR2 FQNEAQ (reference sequence). This CDR3 is 12 amino acids long. The CDR3 region is CASSFPNGRQYF.